The T cell receptor beta chain under discussion was sequenced for a study of T cell responses to AZD1222 COVID-19 vaccine. Study-wide points: Reports indicate that nearly half of spike-specific TCRs are directed at unmutated variant regions. Vaccine-associated CD4 TCRs ranged over spike, dominating at 160-218 and 743-854. White British donors predominated, females outnumbered males, and clonal diversity was possibly underestimated.

Clones were sequenced by immunoSEQ multiplex PCR, and TCRdb holds only the in-frame ones, with some missing. The sample has around 150,000 clones; approximately 90% are singletons. As concerns this clone: Its specificity is not known.

Germline loops: CDR1 SGHTA, CDR2 FQGNSA. The length of the CDR3 is 15 residues. Trimming removed 3 bases at V and 1 base at J, with 13 bases between. The material was peripheral blood, obtained 28 days after the second AZD1222 dose. This TCR was sampled from an adult who received the AZD1222 COVID-19 vaccine. This chain connects TRBV7-2 to TRBJ2-7, with D hard to call. The CDR3: CASSFQLTASYEQYF. The CDR3 bases are TGTGCCAGCAGCTTTCAGCTGACCGCTTCCTACGAGCAGTACTTC.